A single sample is the source of the 4 T cell receptor beta chains below, sequenced in a study of control samples from healthy donors and cancer patients. Profiled with immunoSEQ multiplex PCR; TCRdb holds only in-frame clones, not every one. Among 100,000 to 150,000 clones listed, 92% were seen once. The sample taken for sequencing was blood. These receptors originate from a man aged 18-30 years in good health.

Comments on this clone: Different DNA sequences within this sample yield the same CDR3. The chain is built from TRBV5-6 and TRBJ1-5; a weak D match, TRBD1 (6 bases). The V gene's germline CDR1 is SGHDT and CDR2 YYEEEE. The ends were cut back, 2 bases at V and 2 bases at J, with 8 bases in the middle. The CDR3 covers 14 residues. CDR3 sequence: CASSLAGGNQPQHF. In nucleotides, the CDR3 is TGTGCCAGCAGCTTAGCAGGGGGCAATCAGCCCCAGCATTTT.

The V gene is TRBV5-1, the J gene TRBJ1-5; tentative D call: TRBD1 (6 bases). The CDR3 length is 16 residues. CDR1 SGHRS and CDR2 YFSETQ come from the germline V gene. With 6 bases removed from V and 0 bases from J, the gap between germline ends came to 16 bases. In nucleotides, the CDR3 is TGCGCCAGCATCCGCAGGGGACACTATAGCAATCAGCCCCAGCATTTT. Its translation is CASIRRGHYSNQPQHF.

The chain links TRBV9 to TRBJ2-3; D unresolved. V shed 0 bases and J shed 3 bases, with 2 bases lying between them. CDR1 and CDR2 (germline): SGDLS, YYNGEE. The CDR3 has 12 amino acids. CDR3 nucleotide sequence: TGTGCCAGCAGCGTAGTAACAGATACGCAGTATTTT. It specifies CASSVVTDTQYF.

V gene TRBV7-9 combines with J gene TRBJ2-1, with 7 bases aligning to TRBD1. The CDR3 runs 16 residues. V was pared by 1 base and J by 8 bases, with 11 bases of the junction left unmatched. CDR1 and CDR2 from the germline V gene are SEHNR and FQNEAQ (reference sequence). The CDR3: CASSLVRGLYGDEQFF. CDR3 bases: TGTGCCAGCAGCTTAGTTAGGGGGCTATATGGTGATGAGCAGTTCTTC.